What follows describes a single TCR beta chain. Its specific antigen is unknown. The input lacks base qualities; no much larger clone sits a single base away. Every donor in the study was a healthy Caucasian. Germline trimming amounts to 4 bases on V and 1 base on J, with 5 as the count of junction bases outside the gene matches. Measured from the cysteine to the phenylalanine, the CDR3 is 15 residues long. Only the CDR3 region is kept as DNA, spanning 45 bases read in frame from base 1. The germline V gene provides CDR1 MNHEY and CDR2 SVGEGT. These data come from a study of identical twins (dated by TCRdb to 2015 to 2016). Context from the whole study: The study deep-sequenced TCR alpha and beta repertoires from monozygotic twins, unrelated adults of various ages and cord blood to test whether fetal clonotypes persist. Replicate twin experiments were performed at different times using different library preparation protocols to rule out contamination. General findings and caveats noted by the study authors: Recombination models systematically underestimated out-of-frame TCR alpha sharing in monozygotic twins but agreed with sharing between unrelated individuals. Compared with coincidental sharing between unrelated individuals, an excess of low generation-probability sequences was observed among out-of-frame TCR alpha sequences shared between twins. A weaker excess of twin sharing was found in beta out-of-frame sequences because the signal-to-noise ratio was lowered by fewer shared sequences. Because the same donors could not be followed over many years, conclusions were based on cross-sectional statistical analysis. Zero-insertion analyses could be partly confounded by invariant T cells such as MAIT and iNKT, though diverse VJ usage argued against such confounding for most clonotypes. Fewer insertions were carried by abundant cord blood beta clonotypes; a weaker similar trend was observed in young adult naive repertoires, while no such trend was observed in memory repertoires.

The protocol used for the library was 5' RACE. The sequencer listed for this sample is Illumina HiSeq 2000. A universal primer binding site was added through template switching, and the final cDNA carried a unique molecular identifier so that TCR cDNA molecules could be counted accurately. Specific primers in the conserved constant-segment region were used to synthesize first-strand cDNA for the TCR alpha and beta chains. To control for contamination, every cDNA library was double barcoded, receiving both a SMART-Mk sample barcode and Illumina barcodes. TruSeq adapter sequences, together with Illumina sample barcodes, were added in two successive PCR steps. The Illumina HiSeq platform was used with custom primers to sequence TCR alpha and beta cDNA libraries. As for the original processing: MiGEC was used to process raw reads and extract unique molecular identifiers, and MiXCR was used to find CDR3 positions. For each individual, recombination models were inferred using an EM algorithm with the repgenHMM and IGoR tools. Shared clonotypes were analyzed with the tcR package in R, and sharing was normalized by the product of cloneset sizes. To study raw recombination free of thymic and clonal selection effects, out-of-frame nonproductive sequences were analyzed. Using fastp at Q25 and MiXCR, TCRdb reprocessed the public reads and kept productive beta chains. Records with the same CDR3 protein are collapsed into one entry carrying the most frequent genes and DNA. TCRdb, rather than the study authors, made the V and J calls. In this sample the table shows approximately 1.8 million distinct CDR3 sequences, roughly 35% of which occur a single time. The ten largest account for 0.25% to 0.3% of the sample.

The sample was cord blood. The sequence came from a newborn girl in good health. Rearrangement joined TRBV6-2 or TRBV6-3 to TRBJ2-5; 8 central bases correspond to TRBD2. The base sequence is TGTGCCAGCAGTTCACCGGGACTAGGCCAAGAGACCCAGTACTTC. Translated, it reads CASSSPGLGQETQYF.